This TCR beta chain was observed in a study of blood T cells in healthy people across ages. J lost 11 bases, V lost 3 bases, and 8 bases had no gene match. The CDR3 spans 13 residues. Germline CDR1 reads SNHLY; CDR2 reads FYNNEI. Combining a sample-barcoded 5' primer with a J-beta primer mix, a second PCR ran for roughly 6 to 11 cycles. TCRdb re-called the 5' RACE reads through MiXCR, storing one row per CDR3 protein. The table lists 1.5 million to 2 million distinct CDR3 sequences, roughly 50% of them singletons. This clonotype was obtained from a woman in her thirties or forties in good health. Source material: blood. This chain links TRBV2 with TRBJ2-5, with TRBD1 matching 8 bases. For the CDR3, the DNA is TGTGCCAGCAGTGATCAGGGGGCGGATGAGCAGTACTTC. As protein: CASSDQGADEQYF.